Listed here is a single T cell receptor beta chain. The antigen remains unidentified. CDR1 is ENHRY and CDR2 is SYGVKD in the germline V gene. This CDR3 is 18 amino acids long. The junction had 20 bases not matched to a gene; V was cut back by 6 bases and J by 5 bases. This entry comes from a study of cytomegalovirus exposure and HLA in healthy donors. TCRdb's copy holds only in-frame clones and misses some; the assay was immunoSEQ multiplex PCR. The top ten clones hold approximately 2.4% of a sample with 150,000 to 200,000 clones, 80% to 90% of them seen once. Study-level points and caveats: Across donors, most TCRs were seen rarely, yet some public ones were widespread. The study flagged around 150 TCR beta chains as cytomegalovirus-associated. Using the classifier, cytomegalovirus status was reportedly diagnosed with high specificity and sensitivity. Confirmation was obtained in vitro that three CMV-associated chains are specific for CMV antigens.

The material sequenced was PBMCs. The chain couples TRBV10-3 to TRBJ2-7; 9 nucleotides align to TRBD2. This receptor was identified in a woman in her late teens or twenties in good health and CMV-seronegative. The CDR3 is CAISDPRTSGRSVDEQYF. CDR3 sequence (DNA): TGTGCCATCAGCGATCCCCGTACAAGCGGGAGGAGTGTTGACGAGCAGTACTTC.